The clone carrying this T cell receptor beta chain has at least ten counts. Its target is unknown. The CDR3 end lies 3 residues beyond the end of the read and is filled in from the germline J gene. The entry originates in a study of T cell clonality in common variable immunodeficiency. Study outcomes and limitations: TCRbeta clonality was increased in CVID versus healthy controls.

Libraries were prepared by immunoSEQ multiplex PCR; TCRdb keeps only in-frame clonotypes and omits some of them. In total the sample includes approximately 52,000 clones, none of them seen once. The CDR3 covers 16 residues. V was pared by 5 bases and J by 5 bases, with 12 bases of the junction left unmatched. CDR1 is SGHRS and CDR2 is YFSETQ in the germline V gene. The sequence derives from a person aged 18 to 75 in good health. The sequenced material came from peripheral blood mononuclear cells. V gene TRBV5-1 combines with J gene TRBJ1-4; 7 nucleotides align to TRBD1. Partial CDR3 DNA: TGCGCCAGCAGTCAGGGCGACAGGGAGCAAAATGAAAAA. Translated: CASSQGDREQNEK. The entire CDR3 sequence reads CASSQGDREQNEKLFF.